This T cell receptor beta chain stems from a study of shared clonotypes between healthy human individuals (dated by TCRdb to 2019 to 2021). About the full investigation: The cohort comprised two women and a few men aged 18 to 49 years. The study deeply sequenced blood TCR repertoires of five healthy adults to estimate repertoire size and the extent of clonotype sharing between individuals. Libraries were prepared and TCR repertoires were sequenced by different laboratories using diverse techniques, in order to increase sequencing depth and limit assay-specific biases. Between about 0.9 and 8.9 billion PBMCs per donor were obtained by leukapheresis. Summary of the overall study and its limitations: Because the study included only a small number of donors, the genetic and exposure-history diversity represented was limited. Based on pairwise subsampling, the degree of clonotype sharing among donors was expected to be affected by sequencing depth. Sampling was restricted to blood, and TCR repertoires in tissues likely differ from the TCR repertoires found in blood.

Healthy HIV-negative adults with no recently reported acute infections or vaccinations were included as donors. All donors were Caucasian adults living in Nashville, Tennessee, USA. In the unsorted samples, 85 million to 100 million PBMCs were counted, and genomic DNA was extracted using the QIAamp DNA Blood Mini kit. Blood was collected by leukapheresis, and PBMCs were isolated by Ficoll-Histopaque density gradient centrifugation and then cryopreserved in liquid nitrogen vapor phase. V sheds 6 bases and J sheds 14 bases, leaving 11 bases between their ends. In the germline V gene, CDR1 corresponds to MDHEN and CDR2 to SYDVKM. The CDR3 sequence holds 11 residues, the cysteine and phenylalanine included. CDR3 DNA only is kept here, 33 bases in frame from base 1. As regards this clone: The antigen this receptor binds is unknown. No clone much larger than this one lies a single base away; base qualities are absent.

TCR CDR3 regions were amplified from genomic DNA by multiplex PCR using the deep immunoSEQ assay. Genomic DNA extracted from each cell subset was distributed evenly over all wells of several immunoSEQ 96-well plates, and each plate served as one replicate. For unsorted PBMC, each replicate PCR was loaded with approximately 320 ng genomic DNA, equivalent to 30,000 or so T cell genomes. Ten immunoSEQ deep assay plates were used to sequence unsorted PBMC genomic DNA. The purified libraries were quantified using a Qubit 3.0 fluorometer, sized with a Bioanalyzer 2100, and then quantified again using the KAPA Library Quantification kit. Every immunoSEQ 96-well plate was sequenced on a separate single-read 150-cycle Illumina NextSeq 550 flow cell. The authors processed their data as follows. The immunoSEQ output contained only junctional sequences without quality scores, so filtering could not match that applied to full-length reads. Sequences were annotated with PyIR, a Python wrapper for IgBLAST v1.9, using IMGT germline references to assign V/J genes and CDR3. Reads were removed for weak V/J assignments (E-value above 1e-6), missing CDR3, stop codons, out-of-frame junctions, or ambiguous translated residues. V3J clonotypes were defined as sequences sharing the same inferred V gene, J gene, and CDR3 amino acid sequence. Percentage overlap between repertoires was computed as shared unique clonotypes divided by the size of the smaller repertoire. RTK rarefaction, the Chao1 estimator, and Recon v2.1 estimates of unobserved clonotypes were used to assess repertoire richness. TCRdb took over this immuneACCESS table, retaining in-frame rearrangements with V and J assigned. Such tables are incomplete; in checked studies, under half of the missing clones stem from an unresolved V gene, and the remainder is unexplained. V, J and clone size derive from that table, while D and trimming were established from the DNA sequence. Present in this sample are hundreds of thousands of clones, roughly 83% of which were seen just once. The top ten clonotypes cover over 10% of the sample.

The rearrangement combines TRBV28 with TRBJ1-6; too little of a D gene remains to name it. This TCR was sampled from a woman aged 40 to 50 in good health. Some clones in this sample may be carry-over from other donors' samples. Source material: PBMCs. The CDR3 here reads CASSQGFTLHF. In nucleotides, the sequence is TGTGCCAGCAGCCAAGGGTTTACCCTCCACTTT.